These 24 T cell receptor beta chains originate from one sample sequenced in a study of cytomegalovirus exposure and HLA in healthy donors. Primers for the PCR totalled 60 Vbeta and 13 Jbeta. Some clones are missing from TCRdb's copy, which holds only in-frame ones; the method was immunoSEQ multiplex PCR. The sample shows roughly 150,000 clones, roughly 62% of them seen only once. Sequenced sample: PBMCs. All receptors come from a man aged 55 to 70 in good health and CMV-seronegative.

The CDR3 bases are TGTGCCAGCAGTCCCTACGGGGTGACTGAAGCTTTCTTT. This encodes CASSPYGVTEAFF. The gene calls are TRBV27 and TRBJ1-1, with D unresolved. Per the germline V gene, CDR1 is MNHEY and CDR2 is SMNVEV (reference sequence). Trimming left V 5 bases short and J 5 bases short, with 12 bases between. This CDR3 spans 13 amino acids.

The rearrangement joins TRBV7-3 to TRBJ2-1, with 9 bases that match TRBD2. V lost 3 bases, J lost 7 bases, and 7 bases stayed unmatched. The CDR3 consists of 15 residues. Looked up from germline, CDR1 is SGHTA and CDR2 is FQGTGA. The CDR3 protein is CASSLVRGRGNEQFF. CDR3 bases: TGTGCCAGCAGCTTGGTTCGCGGGAGGGGAAATGAGCAGTTCTTC.

The chain uses TRBV5-1 and TRBJ2-3; D is perhaps TRBD1 (6 bases). Germline CDR1 reads SGHRS; CDR2 reads YFSETQ. The CDR3 extends over 13 amino acids. With 7 bases removed from V and 6 bases from J, the gap between germline ends came to 15 bases. The CDR3 loop reads CASGDGGVDTQYF. DNA for the CDR3: TGCGCCAGCGGGGATGGGGGCGTGGATACGCAGTATTTT.

This clone was seen only a few times. The chain couples TRBV5-1 to TRBJ2-7; maybe TRBD2 (7 bases). Trimming removed 4 bases at V and 2 bases at J, with 28 bases between. The CDR3 is 19 amino acids. Germline V gives CDR1 SGHRS, CDR2 YFSETQ. The CDR3 DNA reads as TGCGCCAGCAGCCTTTGGCTTGGTAGTAGGGGGGGACCGACCTACGAGCAGTACTTC. Translation gives CASSLWLGSRGGPTYEQYF.

The V gene is TRBV29-1, the J gene TRBJ2-7; possibly TRBD1 for D (6 bases). The CDR3 is made up of 14 amino acids. Germline loops: CDR1 SQVTM, CDR2 ANQGSEA. With 4 bases removed from V and 3 bases from J, the gap between germline ends came to 16 bases. In nucleotides, the CDR3 is TGCAGCGTTGCGCTAACTAGAGGGGGCTACGAGCAGTACTTC. Protein: CSVALTRGGYEQYF.

In its sample, this clone was seen once. The chain combines TRBV19 with TRBJ2-3, with 13 nucleotides matching TRBD2. The trim removed 2 bases at V and 3 bases at J, leaving 2 bases unmatched. The germline V gene encodes CDR1 LNHDA and CDR2 SQIVND (reference sequence). This CDR3 has 16 residues. For the CDR3, the DNA is TGTGCCAGTAGTATAAGGACTAGCGGGAGAACAGATACGCAGTATTTT. Translated: CASSIRTSGRTDTQYF.

The chain uses TRBV7-8 and TRBJ2-7, with TRBD1 matching over 10 bases. The CDR3 has 14 residues. The trim removed 4 bases at V and 6 bases at J, leaving 6 bases unmatched. The germline V gene has CDR1 SGHVS and CDR2 FQNEAQ. The CDR3 reads CASSWKDRGSEQYF. CDR3 sequence (DNA): TGTGCCAGCAGCTGGAAGGACAGGGGGAGCGAGCAGTACTTC.

The CDR3 loop reads CASRDTGTYEQYF. CDR3 nucleotide sequence: TGTGCCAGCAGGGATACAGGGACCTACGAGCAGTACTTC. The J gene is TRBJ2-7, the V gene TRBV7-3; a weak D match, TRBD1 (6 bases). V was trimmed by 6 bases and J by 2 bases, leaving 11 bases between them. The CDR3 length is 13 residues. Looked up from germline, CDR1 is SGHTA and CDR2 is FQGTGA.

The rearrangement uses TRBV7-6 and TRBJ2-6; 7 positions agree with TRBD1. The trim removed 2 bases at V and 4 bases at J, leaving 11 bases unmatched. Germline values: CDR1 SGHVS, CDR2 FNYEAQ. The CDR3 length is 18 residues. The CDR3: CASSLTPKGGRGANVLTF. DNA of the CDR3: TGTGCCAGCAGCTTAACGCCAAAAGGGGGCAGGGGGGCCAACGTCCTGACTTTC.

This sequence joins TRBV6-1 and TRBJ2-3; 8 bases map to TRBD1. CDR3 length: 14 residues. The J segment lost 3 bases and the V segment lost 6 bases, leaving 5 bases of the junction unmatched. The germline gives CDR1 MNHNS, CDR2 SASEGT. The CDR3 loop is CASSGTGRTDTQYF. CDR3 in DNA: TGTGCCAGCAGCGGGACAGGTCGTACAGATACGCAGTATTTT.

The CDR3 loop is CASSATGDGYGYTF. CDR3 nucleotides: TGCGCCAGCAGCGCCACAGGGGACGGCTATGGCTACACCTTC. The J gene is TRBJ1-2, the V gene TRBV5-1; the match to TRBD1 covers 7 bases. The germline gives CDR1 SGHRS, CDR2 YFSETQ. The CDR3 contains 14 residues. Germline trimming cut 4 bases from V and 4 bases from J; bases unmatched to any gene: 7.

V gene TRBV6-5 combines with J gene TRBJ2-5; 11 nucleotides match TRBD2. Germline V gives CDR1 MNHEY, CDR2 SVGAGI. The CDR3 is 15 residues long. Germline trimming cut 2 bases from V and 1 base from J; bases unmatched to any gene: 0. CDR3 sequence reads: CASSYLAGGQETQYF. CDR3 bases: TGTGCCAGCAGTTACCTAGCGGGAGGCCAAGAGACCCAGTACTTC.

This sequence joins TRBV28 and TRBJ1-5; TRBD1 agrees at 7 bases. The CDR3 has 15 amino acids. The V and J ends lost 6 bases and 7 bases, in that order; junction bases with no gene match: 12. Germline loops: CDR1 MDHEN, CDR2 SYDVKM. CDR3 bases: TGTGCCAGCAGCCCCGACAGGGCCGAGAAGCAGCCCCAGCATTTT. Encoded protein: CASSPDRAEKQPQHF.

The chain couples TRBV7-9 to TRBJ2-6, with D maybe TRBD1 (5 bases). The germline V and J ends were trimmed by 3 bases and 4 bases, with 10 bases remaining between them. The CDR3 has 15 residues. CDR1 is SEHNR, CDR2 FQNEAQ, per germline (reference sequence). The CDR3 nucleotides read TGTGCCAGCAGCTTCCAGGGTTTCGGGGCCAACGTCCTGACTTTC. It yields the protein CASSFQGFGANVLTF.

This clone was counted once. This chain links TRBV28 with TRBJ1-1; possible D gene TRBD1, 6 bases. V was shortened by 2 bases and J by 4 bases, with 11 bases between the two germline ends. CDR3 length: 14 residues. Germline CDR1 MDHEN, CDR2 SYDVKM. CDR3 residues: CASSLQGKGTEAFF. The CDR3 DNA reads TGTGCCAGCAGTTTACAGGGGAAGGGCACTGAAGCTTTCTTT.

This chain joins TRBV5-1 and TRBJ2-1; D not resolved. This CDR3 contains 14 residues. The ends were cut back, 0 bases at V and 6 bases at J, with 10 bases in the middle. CDR1 and CDR2 (germline): SGHRS, YFSETQ. This CDR3 is CASSLEQTANEQFF. The CDR3 region has the DNA TGCGCCAGCAGCTTGGAACAGACGGCCAATGAGCAGTTCTTC.

The CDR3 DNA sequence: TGTGCCAGCCTTACTTTTAGCGGGAGGGCCTTACCCAGCTCCTACAATGAGCAGTTCTTC. It translates to CASLTFSGRALPSSYNEQFF. V is TRBV27 and J is TRBJ2-1; 11 nucleotides match TRBD2. This CDR3 spans 20 amino acids. Germline V gene lookup returns CDR1 MNHEY and CDR2 SMNVEV (reference sequence). Losses at the gene ends were 8 bases for V and 0 bases for J; bases not matched to a gene: 18.

The chain recombines TRBV15 with TRBJ1-3; possible D gene TRBD1, 5 bases. Trimming took off 0 bases at V and 3 bases at J, with 24 bases between the two ends. Per the germline V gene, CDR1 is LNHNV and CDR2 is YYDKDF (reference sequence). There are 20 residues in the CDR3. The CDR3 DNA sequence: TGTGCCACCAGCAGAGATCCAATCGGACCGACAGAAAATCTTGGAAACACCATATATTTT. It encodes CATSRDPIGPTENLGNTIYF.

This clone has a single count. The chain couples TRBV29-1 to TRBJ2-1, with 12 nucleotides matching TRBD1. Looked up from germline, CDR1 is SQVTM and CDR2 is ANQGSEA. The CDR3 length is 14 residues. V was clipped by 7 bases and J by 9 bases; unmatched bases: 10. The CDR3 nucleotides read TGCAGCGCGACGCCGGGACAGGGGGCGAGTGAGCAGTTCTTC. It specifies CSATPGQGASEQFF.

This CDR3 reads CATRTGTYEQYF. The DNA of the CDR3 is TGTGCCACCCGGACAGGTACCTACGAGCAGTACTTC. The rearrangement links TRBV28 to TRBJ2-7; 7 nucleotides line up with TRBD1. Germline loops: CDR1 MDHEN, CDR2 SYDVKM. This CDR3 region has 12 residues. With 10 bases clipped from V and 2 bases from J, the junction kept 5 bases outside the gene matches.

The chain links TRBV14 to TRBJ2-7, with TRBD2 matching 10 bases. The V gene end was trimmed by 3 bases and the J gene end by 2 bases; junction bases not matched to a gene: 10. This CDR3 is 17 amino acids long. Germline CDR1 SGHDN, CDR2 FVKESK. The CDR3 nucleotides are TGTGCCAGCAGCCACCGACGCTCTAGCGGGGGCCCCTACGAGCAGTACTTC. Translated: CASSHRRSSGGPYEQYF.

This clone has only a few counts. This rearrangement joins TRBV6-1 to TRBJ1-5, with D maybe TRBD1 (6 bases). V lost 7 bases to trimming and J lost 3 bases, with 13 bases between them. Germline CDR1 reads MNHNS; CDR2 reads SASEGT. The CDR3 is 14 amino acids. The CDR3 spells CASTEGGDNQPQHF. Here the CDR3 DNA reads TGTGCCAGCACCGAGGGGGGGGACAATCAGCCCCAGCATTTT.

This clone turned up a few times. The chain combines TRBV29-1 with TRBJ1-3, with a tentative D call TRBD1 (5 bases). The V and J ends lost 7 bases and 3 bases respectively, with 13 bases between them. CDR1 is SQVTM and CDR2 is ANQGSEA in the germline V gene. The length of the CDR3 is 13 residues. The CDR3 loop reads CSGRGGVGNTIYF. CDR3 coding DNA: TGCAGCGGGCGGGGGGGGGTTGGAAACACCATATATTTT. The full variable domain, its missing parts supplied by reference TRBV29-1 and TRBJ1-3, is SAVISQKPSRDICQRGTSLTIQCQVDSQVTMMFWYRQQPGQSLTLIATANQGSEATYESGFVIDKFPISRPNLTFSTLTVSNMSPEDSSIYLCSGRGGVGNTIYFGEGSWLTVV.

This chain connects TRBV27 to TRBJ2-5; 7 positions agree with TRBD2. The trim removed 4 bases at V and 5 bases at J, leaving 10 bases unmatched. Germline-derived CDR1 and CDR2 are MNHEY and SMNVEV (reference sequence). The CDR3 has 15 amino acids. For the CDR3, the DNA is TGTGCCAGCAGTTCTTTTAAGGAGGGAGGGGAGACCCAGTACTTC. This codes for CASSSFKEGGETQYF.